Below, 16 T cell receptor beta chains from the same sample are listed, as sequenced in a study of blood T cell repertoires in COVID-19. The method was immunoSEQ multiplex PCR; TCRdb's version includes in-frame clones alone and lacks a portion of them. The sample records 250,000 to 300,000 clones, approximately 91% being singletons. The sequencing sample was made of PBMCs or T cells enriched from blood (not recorded which). These receptors came from a woman between 25 and 40 years old who had recovered from COVID-19.

V gene TRBV6-2 or TRBV6-3 combines with J gene TRBJ2-1, with TRBD2 identical over 7 bases. After removal of 4 bases from V and 3 bases from J, the junction contained 9 bases not matched to a gene. There are 16 residues in the CDR3. Germline CDR1 is MNHEY and CDR2 is SVGEGT. In nucleotides, the CDR3 is TGTGCCAGCAGTTTCGGACTAGAGGGAGGCTACAATGAGCAGTTCTTC. It encodes CASSFGLEGGYNEQFF.

To note about this clone: Mismatch with germline at one junction end may stem from a read error. This sequence joins TRBV28 and TRBJ1-2; maybe TRBD1 (6 bases). CDR1 and CDR2 from the germline V gene are MDHEN and SYDVKM. This CDR3 is 13 amino acids long. This chain's CDR3 is CTSEQGRNYGYTF. The CDR3 DNA sequence: TGTACCAGCGAACAGGGCAGAAACTATGGCTACACCTTC.

The gene calls are TRBV10-3 and TRBJ2-3, with a possible D match to TRBD2 (6 bases). Germline assignment: CDR1 ENHRY and CDR2 SYGVKD. V was cut by 2 bases and J by 6 bases, with 18 bases left in between. The CDR3 has 16 residues. The CDR3 sequence: CAISETFGGSKDTQYF. The CDR3 DNA reads as TGTGCCATCAGTGAGACCTTTGGAGGGAGTAAGGATACGCAGTATTTT.

J is TRBJ1-4 and V is TRBV2, with 8 bases that match TRBD1. The CDR3 sequence is 14 residues long. CDR1 and CDR2 from the germline V gene are SNHLY and FYNNEI. V was clipped by 6 bases and J by 8 bases; unmatched bases: 8. Written as DNA, the CDR3 is TGTGCCAGCAGAATGGACAGGGAGAGAGAAAAACTGTTTTTT. This encodes CASRMDREREKLFF.

CDR3 sequence (DNA): TGTGCCAGCAGTTTTATCAAGGGGACTGGAAACACCATATATTTT. This gives the protein CASSFIKGTGNTIYF. V is TRBV28 and J is TRBJ1-3; the D gene is possibly TRBD1 (5 bases). The germline gives CDR1 MDHEN, CDR2 SYDVKM. Trimming took off 3 bases at V and 2 bases at J, with 11 bases between the two ends. The CDR3 is 15 residues long.

This rearrangement joins TRBV18 to TRBJ2-1, with a weak D call TRBD2 (5 bases). The CDR3 is 15 residues long. Between the trimmed V and J ends, which lost 3 bases and 9 bases, there was a span of 18 bases. Germline V gives CDR1 KGHSH, CDR2 LQKENI. The CDR3 here is CASSPTGSGRGEQFF. The CDR3 DNA sequence: TGTGCCAGCTCACCGACCGGCAGCGGTCGTGGTGAGCAGTTCTTC.

The V call is TRBV27, the J call TRBJ2-7; no clear D. Germline values: CDR1 MNHEY, CDR2 SMNVEV (reference sequence). V was trimmed by 3 bases and J by 0 bases, leaving 9 bases between them. The CDR3 is 14 amino acids. CDR3 sequence (DNA): TGTGCCAGCAGTTTCGCCTCCAGCTCCTACGAGCAGTACTTC. This encodes CASSFASSSYEQYF.

The rearrangement links TRBV3-1 (or the pseudogene TRBV3-2) to TRBJ2-2; TRBD2 matches at 8 bases. Germline V gives CDR1 LGHDT, CDR2 YNNKEL (reference sequence). V lost 3 bases, J lost 4 bases, and 10 bases stayed unmatched. The CDR3 is 17 amino acids. The CDR3 DNA follows: TGTGCCAGCAGCCAGGGATGGCGGGGGGTCTCCACCGGGGAGCTGTTTTTT. Translation gives CASSQGWRGVSTGELFF.

This clone was observed a single time. The gene calls are TRBV23-1 and TRBJ1-5; 8 bases agree with TRBD1. TRBV23-1 qualifies as an ORF whose function is uncertain. This CDR3 region has 15 residues. V shed 4 bases, J shed 4 bases, and the junction held 6 bases outside the gene matches. Written as DNA, the CDR3 is TGCGCCAGCAGTCCCAGGACAGGGAATAATCAGCCCCAGCATTTT. Its translation: CASSPRTGNNQPQHF.

The V call is TRBV30, the J call TRBJ1-1; unclear D gene. CDR3 size: 11 residues. Trimming took 2 bases from V and 8 from J, leaving 9 bases between them. CDR1 is GTSNPN, CDR2 SVGIG, per germline (reference sequence). In nucleotides, the CDR3 is TGTGCCTGGAGTTTCAACTGGGAAGCTTTCTTT. Protein: CAWSFNWEAFF.

This clone has more than one count but fewer than ten. CDR3 region: CASSAQGLFEQYF. CDR3 in DNA: TGCGCCAGCAGTGCTCAGGGGCTATTTGAGCAGTACTTC. This sequence joins TRBV10-1 and TRBJ2-7; a weak D match, TRBD1 (6 bases). CDR3 length: 13 amino acids. In germline, CDR1 is WNHNN, CDR2 SYGVQD (reference sequence). V lost 4 bases, J lost 7 bases, and 14 bases lay in between.

This clone was picked up one time. The chain couples TRBV2 to TRBJ1-2; TRBD1 agrees at 9 bases. V lost 2 bases and J lost 5; bases outside the gene matches: 3. This CDR3 has 14 residues. Germline values: CDR1 SNHLY, CDR2 FYNNEI. CDR3 sequence reads: CASSEPGQGYGYTF. Written as DNA, the CDR3 is TGTGCCAGCAGTGAACCCGGACAGGGGTATGGCTACACCTTC.

V gene TRBV5-1 combines with J gene TRBJ1-3; 8 nucleotides match TRBD1. This CDR3 spans 15 amino acids. Germline CDR1 reads SGHRS; CDR2 reads YFSETQ. The ends lost 4 bases at V and 0 bases at J; junction bases unmatched: 3. The CDR3 DNA follows: TGCGCCAGCAGCCCGGGACAGGCCTCTGGAAACACCATATATTTT. Translation gives CASSPGQASGNTIYF.

J is TRBJ1-6 and V is TRBV28; unclear D gene. This CDR3 is 14 amino acids long. Germline V gene sequence: CDR1 MDHEN, CDR2 SYDVKM. With 8 bases removed from V and 8 bases from J, the gap between germline ends came to 16 bases. The CDR3 spells CASEGPAAHSPLHF. As DNA, the CDR3 is TGTGCCAGCGAGGGCCCGGCCGCGCATTCACCCCTCCACTTT.

V is TRBV10-2 and J is TRBJ2-7; maybe TRBD1 (6 bases). This CDR3 has 12 amino acids. With 7 bases removed from V and 3 bases from J, the gap between germline ends came to 10 bases. Germline lookup yields CDR1 WSHSY and CDR2 SAAADI. The CDR3 region has the DNA TGCGCCAGCAAGGTAGGGGGCTACGAGCAGTACTTC. It encodes CASKVGGYEQYF.

The V gene is TRBV5-1, the J gene TRBJ2-3; 9 nucleotides align to TRBD2. V shed 1 base and J 1 base; nucleotides not matched to a gene: 1. The CDR3 sequence is 15 residues long. Germline CDR1 is SGHRS and CDR2 is YFSETQ. The CDR3 nucleotides read TGCGCCAGCAGCTTGCGACTAGCGGGCACAGATACGCAGTATTTT. Translation: CASSLRLAGTDTQYF.